The 6 T cell receptor beta chains in this list originate from one sample, sequenced in a study of T cell responses to AZD1222 COVID-19 vaccine. The method was immunoSEQ multiplex PCR; TCRdb's version includes in-frame clones alone and lacks a portion of them. The sample has a few hundred thousand clones, 93% seen once; the top ten hold approximately 0.52%. This material consisted of peripheral blood, taken on day 0 of AZD1222 vaccination. These receptors all stem from an adult in good health.

The CDR3 is CASSTQSSGGTSTDTQYF. The DNA for the CDR3 is TGTGCCAGCAGCACCCAATCTAGCGGGGGTACTAGCACAGATACGCAGTATTTT. The chain has TRBV9 and TRBJ2-3, with 10 bases lining up with TRBD2. Trimming at V came to 4 bases and at J to 0 bases, leaving 11 bases not matched to a gene. Germline CDR1 is SGDLS and CDR2 is YYNGEE. CDR3 size: 18 residues. Looking up the rest from reference TRBV9 and TRBJ2-3 gives the full variable domain: DSGVTQTPKHLITATGQRVTLRCSPRSGDLSVYWYQQSLDQGLQFLIQYYNGEERAKGNILERFSAQQFPDLHSELNLSSLELGDSALYFCASSTQSSGGTSTDTQYFGPGTRLTVL.

The V gene is TRBV4-3, the J gene TRBJ2-7; D possibly corresponds to TRBD2 (6 bases). The V end lost 1 base, the J end lost 11 bases, and 15 bases lay between the germline ends. The CDR3 totals 13 residues. Germline V lookup: CDR1 LGHNA, CDR2 YSLEER. The CDR3 region is CASSQGPGGWKYF. The CDR3, as DNA: TGCGCCAGCAGCCAAGGGCCCGGGGGATGGAAGTACTTC.

This clone appeared once. The V and J genes are TRBV10-3 and TRBJ1-5, with D hard to call. The CDR3 covers 13 residues. The V end was cut by 10 bases, the J end by 7 bases, with 17 bases between. Germline V gene sequence: CDR1 ENHRY, CDR2 SYGVKD. CDR3 DNA sequence: TGTGCCACAAAAGAGGGAACGCGCCAGCCCCAGCATTTT. This translates into CATKEGTRQPQHF.

The V and J genes are TRBV28 and TRBJ2-1; D unresolved. Germline-derived CDR1 and CDR2 are MDHEN and SYDVKM. The ends were cut back, 6 bases at V and 9 bases at J, with 9 bases in the middle. This CDR3 comprises 11 residues. CDR3 sequence: CASSRLGEQFF. The CDR3 nucleotides are TGTGCCAGCAGCCGCTTGGGTGAGCAGTTCTTC.

A single count supports this clone. The CDR3 DNA sequence: TGCGCCAGCAGCTCGGAGGCGGGGGGCGAGCAGTACTTC. Protein product: CASSSEAGGEQYF. The gene calls are TRBV5-1 and TRBJ2-7; 8 bases are a match to TRBD2. Germline CDR1 SGHRS, CDR2 YFSETQ. The CDR3 is 13 residues long. The ends lost 3 bases at V and 6 bases at J; junction bases unmatched: 5.

CDR3 in DNA: TGTGCCAGCATGGAGGGGCTGGGGGCCAACGTCCTGACTTTC. This sequence encodes CASMEGLGANVLTF. The rearrangement joins TRBV6-5 to TRBJ2-6; D possibly corresponds to TRBD2 (6 bases). CDR3 length: 14 residues. The germline CDR1 and CDR2 sequences are MNHEY and SVGAGI. The V end was cut by 7 bases, the J end by 4 bases, with 11 bases between.